This TCR beta chain was obtained from a study of T cell changes during pregnancy in multiple sclerosis. Clones were sequenced by immunoSEQ multiplex PCR, and TCRdb holds only the in-frame ones, with some missing. Seen here are approximately 41,000 clones, roughly 90% observed once, and the top ten hold roughly 0.69%. There are 14 residues in the CDR3. Trimming removed 0 bases at V and 6 bases at J, with 9 bases between. From germline, CDR1 is SGHRS and CDR2 YFSETQ. The chain carries TRBV5-1 and TRBJ2-2; D is unresolved. This receptor was taken from a female donor with multiple sclerosis, enrolled in a pregnancy study. This specimen was CD4+ T cells from peripheral blood mononuclear cells, taken in the first trimester of pregnancy. CDR3: CASSLGKAAGELFF. Here the CDR3 DNA reads TGCGCCAGCAGCTTGGGCAAGGCGGCCGGGGAGCTGTTTTTT.